This TCR beta chain appears in the sequencing data of a study of cytomegalovirus exposure and HLA in healthy donors. Study details: Unique TCRs from HLA-typed donors, 75 million to 100 million of them, were held in an early data release.

Germline-derived CDR1 and CDR2 are KGHSH and LQKENI. V lost 0 bases and J 11 bases, leaving 22 bases between the germline ends. The CDR3 sequence is 16 residues long. General observations from the study: Associated with cytomegalovirus, according to the listing, were about 160 TCR beta chains. Immune exposure information available was restricted to CMV serostatus.

Note on this clone: What it recognizes is unknown.

The PCR made use of 60 Vbeta and 13 Jbeta primers. The table came from immunoSEQ multiplex PCR; TCRdb's copy has only in-frame clones and leaves some out. The sample carries around 130,000 clones, approximately 80% recorded once. This chain uses TRBV18 with TRBJ1-2; D uncertain. This receptor was identified in a woman aged 40 to 50 in good health and CMV-seronegative. Sequencing used PBMCs. CDR3 DNA: TGTGCCAGCTCACCACCTCGGTCCAGGTCGCTTTGGGAGTACACCTTC. Amino acid sequence: CASSPPRSRSLWEYTF.